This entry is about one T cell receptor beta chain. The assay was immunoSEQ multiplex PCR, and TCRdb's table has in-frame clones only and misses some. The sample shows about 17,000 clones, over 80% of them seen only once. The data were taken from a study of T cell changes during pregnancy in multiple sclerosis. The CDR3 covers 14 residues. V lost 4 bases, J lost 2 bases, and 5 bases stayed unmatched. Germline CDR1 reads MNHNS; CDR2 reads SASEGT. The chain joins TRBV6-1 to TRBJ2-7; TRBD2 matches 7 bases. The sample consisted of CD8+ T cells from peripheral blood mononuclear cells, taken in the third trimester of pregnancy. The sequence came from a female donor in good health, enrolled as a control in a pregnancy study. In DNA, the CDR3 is TGTGCCAGCAGTGTGGGGGGGGGAACCTACGAGCAGTACTTC. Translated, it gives CASSVGGGTYEQYF.